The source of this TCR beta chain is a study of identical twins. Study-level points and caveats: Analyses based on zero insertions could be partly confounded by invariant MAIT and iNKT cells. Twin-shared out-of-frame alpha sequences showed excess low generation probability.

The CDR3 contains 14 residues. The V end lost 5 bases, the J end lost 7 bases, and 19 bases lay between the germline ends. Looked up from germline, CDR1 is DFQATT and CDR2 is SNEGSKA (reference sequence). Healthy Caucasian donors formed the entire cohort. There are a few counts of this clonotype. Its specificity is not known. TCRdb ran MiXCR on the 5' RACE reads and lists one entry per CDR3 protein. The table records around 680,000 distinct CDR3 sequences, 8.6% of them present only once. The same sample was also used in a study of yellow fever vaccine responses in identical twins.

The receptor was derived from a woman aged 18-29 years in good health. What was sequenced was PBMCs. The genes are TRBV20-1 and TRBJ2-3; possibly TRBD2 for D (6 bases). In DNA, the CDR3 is TGCAGTGCTCCCGAACGGGGGTATGTCTATACGCAGTATTTT. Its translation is CSAPERGYVYTQYF.